The entry below gives a single TCR beta chain sequence along with its context. The antigen remains unidentified. The V gene's germline CDR1 is MDHEN and CDR2 SYDVKM. Trimming took 1 base from V and 7 from J, leaving 8 bases between them. The CDR3 is made up of 14 amino acids. The data were obtained in a study of PD-1 blockade in classical Hodgkin lymphoma. Study in general: Patients received nivolumab 3 mg/kg intravenously every 2 weeks.

General study points: In newly diagnosed patients, baseline TCR diversity was reportedly below that of healthy donors. Newly diagnosed and completely responding patients shared comparable baseline diversity.

Time point indicated: cycle 4 day 1 (C4D1), after 6 weeks of nivolumab. All the patients suffered relapse after autologous stem cell transplantation, and brentuximab vedotin exposure differed. After thawing, PBMCs were subjected to magnetic negative selection to isolate CD8+ T cells. Patients showed best responses of complete response, partial response or progressive disease. TCRdb's table, derived via immunoSEQ multiplex PCR, lists solely in-frame clones and lacks some. This table has thousands of clones, 60% appearing once. The sequence derives from a human donor with classical Hodgkin lymphoma. The chain combines TRBV28 with TRBJ1-6; the D is unclear. The sequenced sample was CD8+ T cells from blood, obtained before the fourth cycle of nivolumab. CDR3 in amino acids: CASSLSLGNSPLHF. The CDR3 DNA is TGTGCCAGCAGTTTATCCCTCGGAAATTCACCCCTCCACTTT.